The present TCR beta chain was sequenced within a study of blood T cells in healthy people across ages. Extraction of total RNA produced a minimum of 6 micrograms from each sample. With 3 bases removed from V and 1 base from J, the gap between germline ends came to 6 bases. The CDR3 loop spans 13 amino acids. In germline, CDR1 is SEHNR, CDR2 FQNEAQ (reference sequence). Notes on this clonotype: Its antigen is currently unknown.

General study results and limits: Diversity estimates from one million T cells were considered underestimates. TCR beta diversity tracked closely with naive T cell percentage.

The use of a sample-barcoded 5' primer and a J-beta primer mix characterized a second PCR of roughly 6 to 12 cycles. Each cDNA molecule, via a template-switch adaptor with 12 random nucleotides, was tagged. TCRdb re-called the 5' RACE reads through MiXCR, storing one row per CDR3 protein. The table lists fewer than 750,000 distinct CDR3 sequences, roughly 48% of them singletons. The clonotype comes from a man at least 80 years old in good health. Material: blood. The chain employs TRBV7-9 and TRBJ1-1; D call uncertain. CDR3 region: CASSFQENTEAFF. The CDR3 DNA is TGTGCCAGCAGCTTTCAGGAGAACACTGAAGCTTTCTTT.